This entry lists 18 T cell receptor beta chains sequenced from one sample in a study of cytomegalovirus exposure and HLA in healthy donors. PCR amplification relied on 60 Vbeta primers (plus 13 Jbeta primers). Here immunoSEQ multiplex PCR was the method, and the copy in TCRdb shows in-frame clones only, minus some. The data show 100,000 to 150,000 clones, over 70% seen once. The sequenced sample was PBMCs. These receptors were obtained from a female donor in good health and CMV-seropositive.

The chain combines TRBV10-2 with TRBJ2-7, with D tentatively TRBD1 (5 bases). This CDR3 has 13 amino acids. CDR1 is WSHSY, CDR2 SAAADI, per germline. Trimming stripped 7 bases from V and 2 bases from J, with 12 bases between. Here the CDR3 reads CASNFQGTYEQYF. In DNA form, the CDR3 reads TGCGCCAGCAATTTCCAGGGAACCTACGAGCAGTACTTC.

This chain uses TRBV7-2 with TRBJ1-2; 7 bases are shared with TRBD1. The ends lost 1 base at V and 11 bases at J; junction bases unmatched: 10. This CDR3 comprises 14 residues. Per germline, CDR1 SGHTA and CDR2 FQGNSA. The CDR3 nucleotides are TGTGCCAGCAGCTTAGATCCGGACAGGAGATTTTACACCTTC. Protein product: CASSLDPDRRFYTF.

This clone was counted between two and nine times. The CDR3 loop reads CASSLRTTWEEQFF. The CDR3 bases are TGTGCCAGCAGCTTAAGGACTACCTGGGAGGAGCAGTTCTTC. The V and J genes are TRBV7-8 and TRBJ2-1; tentatively, D is TRBD2 (6 bases). The germline CDR1 and CDR2 sequences are SGHVS and FQNEAQ. The CDR3 consists of 14 residues. Deletions cut 2 bases from V and 10 bases from J, with 15 bases between.

This clone was found once. The gene calls are TRBV7-2 and TRBJ2-3; tentatively, D is TRBD2 (5 bases). Trimming removed 3 bases from V and 2 bases from J, with 21 bases in between. The CDR3 is made up of 18 amino acids. Germline loops: CDR1 SGHTA, CDR2 FQGNSA. CDR3 nucleotide sequence: TGTGCCAGCAGCTTGCTACTAGGATCCAGAGGCCTCACAGATACGCAGTATTTT. Its protein product is CASSLLLGSRGLTDTQYF.

V is TRBV5-1 and J is TRBJ1-6, with D perhaps TRBD1 (6 bases). From germline, CDR1 is SGHRS and CDR2 YFSETQ. With 9 bases removed from V and 8 bases from J, the gap between germline ends came to 18 bases. This CDR3 has 14 amino acids. Here the CDR3 DNA reads TGCGCCACCGGTACTGGACAGCCGGATTCACCCCTCCACTTT. Protein sequence: CATGTGQPDSPLHF. The whole variable domain, filled in from reference TRBV5-1 and TRBJ1-6, reads KAGVTQTPRYLIKTRGQQVTLSCSPISGHRSVSWYQQTPGQGLQFLFEYFSETQRNKGNFPGRFSGRQFSNSRSEMNVSTLELGDSALYLCATGTGQPDSPLHFGNGTRLTVT.

The chain combines TRBV7-2 with TRBJ2-2, with 11 bases fitting TRBD2. J gave up 0 bases and V 5 bases, and 5 bases lay outside the gene matches. Germline lookup yields CDR1 SGHTA and CDR2 FQGNSA. There are 17 residues in the CDR3. For the CDR3, the DNA is TGTGCCAGCAGCCTGGGACTAGCGGAAGCGAACACCGGGGAGCTGTTTTTT. Translation: CASSLGLAEANTGELFF.

V gene TRBV6-1 combines with J gene TRBJ2-3; 11 bases match TRBD2. The J segment lost 3 bases and the V segment lost 8 bases, leaving 7 bases of the junction unmatched. Germline values: CDR1 MNHNS, CDR2 SASEGT. The CDR3 has 15 residues. CDR3 protein: CASWDSGGATDTQYF. The CDR3 DNA sequence: TGTGCCAGCTGGGATAGCGGGGGGGCAACAGATACGCAGTATTTT.

This clone appeared a few times. The genes are TRBV5-3 and TRBJ1-1; 9 bases are a match to TRBD1. TRBV5-3 is sorted into the ORF group, with uncertain function. The CDR3 has 16 residues. V lost 0 bases to trimming and J lost 4 bases; unmatched junction nucleotides: 7. The CDR3 loop is CARSLGTGDSGTEAFF. The CDR3 region has the DNA TGTGCCAGAAGCTTGGGGACAGGGGATTCGGGCACTGAAGCTTTCTTT.

The V and J genes are TRBV27 and TRBJ1-1; a possible D gene is TRBD1 (6 bases). In germline, CDR1 is MNHEY, CDR2 SMNVEV (reference sequence). This CDR3 region has 12 residues. Between the trimmed V and J ends, which lost 5 bases and 11 bases, there was a span of 15 bases. The CDR3 DNA reads as TGTGCCAGCAGTCCTCTAGGGGGGGAGGCTTTCTTT. Translated: CASSPLGGEAFF.

The rearrangement uses TRBV2 and TRBJ2-2; no reliable D call. Trimming removed 5 bases at V and 0 bases at J, with 7 bases between. The CDR3 loop spans 14 amino acids. Germline V gives CDR1 SNHLY, CDR2 FYNNEI. The CDR3 DNA reads TGTGCCAGCAGTTCCCGGGCGAACACCGGGGAGCTGTTTTTT. This encodes CASSSRANTGELFF.

The chain combines TRBV27 with TRBJ1-3, with D perhaps matching TRBD1 (5 bases). V lost 3 bases and J lost 0, with 12 bases in between. Germline V gene data show CDR1 as MNHEY and CDR2 as SMNVEV (reference sequence). The CDR3 spans 16 residues. CDR3 in DNA: TGTGCCAGCAGTTTCCAGGGTCCCTTCTCTGGAAACACCATATATTTT. It specifies CASSFQGPFSGNTIYF.

The V call is TRBV5-1, the J call TRBJ2-7, with TRBD1 identical over 7 bases. Per germline, CDR1 SGHRS and CDR2 YFSETQ. V lost 4 bases to trimming and J lost 4 bases; unmatched junction nucleotides: 5. This CDR3 has 13 amino acids. The CDR3 sequence is CASSMRQGYEQYF. The CDR3 DNA reads as TGCGCCAGCAGCATGAGACAGGGTTACGAGCAGTACTTC.

This clone appeared a single time. For the CDR3, the DNA is TGCGCCAGCAGCGACTCAGGGTTGGGGCACAATGAGCAGTTCTTC. Protein product: CASSDSGLGHNEQFF. This chain connects TRBV5-1 to TRBJ2-1; TRBD1 is a possible D gene (5 bases). The CDR3 length is 15 residues. Germline loops: CDR1 SGHRS, CDR2 YFSETQ. Trimming shortened V by 4 bases and J by 5 bases, and 16 bases separated the two germline ends.

The chain couples TRBV2 to TRBJ2-5, with 7 bases matching TRBD1. This CDR3 region has 13 residues. In germline, CDR1 is SNHLY, CDR2 FYNNEI. V dropped 5 bases and J dropped 2; count of bases not matched to a gene: 2. Here the CDR3 reads CASSRDRQETQYF. The CDR3 coding sequence is TGTGCCAGCAGTAGGGACAGACAAGAGACCCAGTACTTC.

This clone was counted a few times. The rearrangement joins TRBV2 to TRBJ1-4; TRBD1 matches at 7 bases. This CDR3 contains 12 residues. The J segment lost 13 bases and the V segment lost 6 bases, leaving 8 bases of the junction unmatched. The germline gives CDR1 SNHLY, CDR2 FYNNEI. CDR3 in DNA: TGTGCCAGCAGAGATCTGGACAGGAGACTGTTTTTT. This codes for CASRDLDRRLFF.

The V call is TRBV7-3, the J call TRBJ1-2; TRBD1 matches at 9 bases. The trim removed 5 bases at V and 3 bases at J, leaving 7 bases unmatched. CDR1 SGHTA and CDR2 FQGTGA come from the germline V gene. CDR3 size: 15 residues. The CDR3 region has the DNA TGTGCCAGCAGCCCACAGGGGGCAGCGGACTATGGCTACACCTTC. Protein sequence: CASSPQGAADYGYTF.

The chain combines TRBV7-8 with TRBJ1-5; D gene unclear. The germline CDR1 and CDR2 sequences are SGHVS and FQNEAQ. The length of the CDR3 is 16 residues. V was cut by 2 bases and J by 3 bases, with 14 bases left in between. CDR3 loop: CASSLKQAPPNQPQHF. Written as DNA, the CDR3 is TGTGCCAGCAGCTTAAAGCAGGCCCCCCCCAATCAGCCCCAGCATTTT.

The gene calls are TRBV19 and TRBJ2-3, with a possible D match to TRBD1 (6 bases). The V gene's germline CDR1 is LNHDA and CDR2 SQIVND (reference sequence). Trimming took off 5 bases at V and 4 bases at J, with 10 bases between the two ends. CDR3 size: 13 residues. CDR3: CASSGQGPDTQYF. In DNA form, the CDR3 reads TGTGCCAGTAGTGGTCAGGGGCCAGATACGCAGTATTTT.